The 10 T cell receptor beta chains below all came from one sample that was sequenced in a study of blood T cell repertoires in COVID-19. The table came from immunoSEQ multiplex PCR; TCRdb's copy has only in-frame clones and leaves some out. The sample yields approximately 130,000 clones, 88% seen once. Sequencing was done on a sample of peripheral blood. Every receptor here comes from a human donor in a cohort sampled during active COVID-19.

The genes are TRBV28 and TRBJ1-4; TRBD1 aligns across 9 bases. J lost 8 bases, V lost 2 bases, and 9 bases had no gene match. This CDR3 region has 16 residues. Germline assignment: CDR1 MDHEN and CDR2 SYDVKM. CDR3 residues: CASSLMGQGSREKLFF. The CDR3 DNA reads TGTGCCAGCAGTTTAATGGGACAGGGTTCTCGGGAAAAACTGTTTTTT.

The genes are TRBV13 and TRBJ2-7; TRBD2 matches at 8 bases. The V and J ends lost 4 bases and 2 bases, in that order; junction bases with no gene match: 4. Germline V gene data show CDR1 as PRHDT and CDR2 as FYEKMQ (reference sequence). The CDR3 loop spans 14 amino acids. CDR3 sequence: CASSSTSGPYEQYF. In nucleotides, the CDR3 is TGTGCCAGCAGCTCCACTAGCGGCCCCTACGAGCAGTACTTC.

The chain recombines TRBV4-2 with TRBJ1-3; D remains unclear. Trimming removed 3 bases at V and 2 bases at J, with 8 bases between. The CDR3 sequence is 14 residues long. Germline lookup yields CDR1 LGHNA and CDR2 YNFKEQ. The CDR3 DNA is TGTGCCAGCAGCCAGAGTATTGCTGGAAACACCATATATTTT. This gives the protein CASSQSIAGNTIYF.

The chain recombines TRBV9 with TRBJ2-7; D possibly corresponds to TRBD1 (6 bases). The length of the CDR3 is 16 residues. CDR1 and CDR2 from the germline V gene are SGDLS and YYNGEE. V gave up 3 bases and J gave up 5 bases, with 21 bases separating them. For the CDR3, the DNA is TGTGCCAGCAGCGAGCAAGGGACACCCGCCCTCGACGAGCAGTACTTC. It is translated as CASSEQGTPALDEQYF.

The chain links TRBV11-2 to TRBJ1-3, with 9 bases that match TRBD1. The germline gives CDR1 SGHAT, CDR2 FQNNGV. J lost 7 bases, V lost 3 bases, and 16 bases had no gene match. CDR3 length: 18 amino acids. CDR3 loop: CASSFKPFPGQGRNTIYF. CDR3 bases: TGTGCCAGCAGCTTCAAACCCTTCCCGGGACAGGGTCGGAACACCATATATTTT.

In this sample, this clone turned up once. The chain recombines TRBV6-5 with TRBJ2-1, with TRBD2 matching over 12 bases. J was trimmed by 8 bases and V by 8 bases; bases with no gene match: 10. The CDR3 has 15 residues. CDR1 is MNHEY and CDR2 is SVGAGI in the germline V gene. CDR3 loop: CASGLAGMYRDEQFF. Here the CDR3 DNA reads TGTGCCAGCGGACTAGCGGGAATGTATCGGGATGAGCAGTTCTTC.

This rearrangement joins TRBV9 to TRBJ2-2, with D maybe TRBD1 (5 bases). The CDR3 is 15 residues long. CDR1 and CDR2 (germline): SGDLS, YYNGEE. Trimming took 3 bases from V and 0 from J, leaving 9 bases between them. The CDR3 is CASSGQGSNTGELFF. In DNA, the CDR3 is TGTGCCAGCAGCGGGCAGGGATCGAACACCGGGGAGCTGTTTTTT.

The chain couples TRBV6-5 to TRBJ2-7; 7 bases are a match to TRBD1. The germline V gene encodes CDR1 MNHEY and CDR2 SVGAGI. This CDR3 spans 14 amino acids. The V gene end was trimmed by 8 bases and the J gene end by 0 bases; junction bases not matched to a gene: 7. The CDR3 spells CASGSGQHSYEQYF. The CDR3 DNA sequence: TGTGCCAGCGGCTCGGGACAGCACTCCTACGAGCAGTACTTC.

This clone showed up just once. The rearrangement links TRBV4-1 to TRBJ1-1; D is undetermined. The CDR3 is made up of 14 amino acids. V gave up 1 base and J gave up 1 base, with 7 bases separating them. The germline V gene has CDR1 MGHRA and CDR2 YSYEKL. The CDR3 sequence is CASSQGLGNTEAFF. As DNA, the CDR3 is TGCGCCAGCAGCCAAGGACTTGGGAACACTGAAGCTTTCTTT.

The rearrangement joins TRBV6-4 to TRBJ2-5; D possibly corresponds to TRBD1 (6 bases). The CDR3 covers 13 residues. Germline loops: CDR1 MRHNA, CDR2 SNTAGT. The ends were cut back, 5 bases at V and 1 base at J, with 8 bases in the middle. CDR3 sequence (DNA): TGTGCCAGCAGTCCGGACAGCCAAGAGACCCAGTACTTC. Translation gives CASSPDSQETQYF.